A few counts support the clone carrying this T cell receptor beta chain. The target antigen is unknown. The CDR3 consists of 18 residues. The V gene end was trimmed by 6 bases and the J gene end by 2 bases; junction bases not matched to a gene: 16. Prepared libraries of TCR beta cDNA carried unique molecular identifiers. Input populations of roughly 0.85 to 11 million T cells gave rise to around 480,000 cDNA molecules. TCRdb re-called the PCR reads with MiXCR, one entry per CDR3 protein. Altogether hundreds of thousands of distinct CDR3 sequences are present, approximately 38% being singletons, with the ten largest covering about 8%. The record originates from a study of post-analysis software for immune sequencing data. Study observations and caveats: Normalized Chao1 diversity in multiple sclerosis patients fell significantly below that of controls. Roughly 5 TRBV segments (TRBV5-6, TRBV5-1 and TRBV20-1 among them) occurred more frequently in patients than in controls.

Input material: blood. The clonotype originates from a girl aged 2 to 9 with multiple sclerosis. The chain uses TRBV12-3 or TRBV12-4 and TRBJ2-3; 8 bases fit TRBD1. The CDR3 coding sequence is TGTGCCAGCAGCCTGGGGCAGGGGGCTCCCTATTTCACAGATACGCAGTATTTT. This codes for CASSLGQGAPYFTDTQYF.